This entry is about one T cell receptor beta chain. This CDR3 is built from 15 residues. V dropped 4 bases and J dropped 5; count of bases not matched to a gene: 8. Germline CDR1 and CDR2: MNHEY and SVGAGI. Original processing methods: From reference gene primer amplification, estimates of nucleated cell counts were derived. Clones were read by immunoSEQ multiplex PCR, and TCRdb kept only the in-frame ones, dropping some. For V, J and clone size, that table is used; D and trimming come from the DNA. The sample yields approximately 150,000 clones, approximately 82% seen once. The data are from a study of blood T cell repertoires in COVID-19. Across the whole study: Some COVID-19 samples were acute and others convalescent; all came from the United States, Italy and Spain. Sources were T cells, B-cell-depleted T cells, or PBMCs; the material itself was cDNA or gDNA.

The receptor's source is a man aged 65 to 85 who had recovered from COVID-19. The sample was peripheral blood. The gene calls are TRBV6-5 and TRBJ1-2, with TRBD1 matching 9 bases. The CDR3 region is CASSSQQGARYGYTF. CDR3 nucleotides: TGTGCCAGCAGTTCCCAACAGGGGGCGCGTTATGGCTACACCTTC.